The T cell receptor (beta chain) under discussion was sequenced for a study of cytomegalovirus exposure and HLA in healthy donors. Study as a whole: As an earlier analysis found, about 179 million T cells yielded approximately 100 million unique TCR beta sequences. Notes on the study in general: Presence/absence analyses rested on an assumption that sequencing depth was roughly uniform across donors. TCR beta sequences reportedly predicted most subjects' HLA-A and HLA-B alleles accurately. Later on, an analysis showed TCR association rates differing by HLA locus, with DRB1 the most and HLA-C the fewest.

The V gene end was trimmed by 3 bases and the J gene end by 1 base; junction bases not matched to a gene: 3. The CDR3 extends over 15 amino acids. CDR1 SGHDT and CDR2 YYEEEE come from the germline V gene. Primers: 60 Vbeta forward and 13 Jbeta reverse. The assay was immunoSEQ multiplex PCR, and TCRdb's table has in-frame clones only and misses some. In all, the sample yields about 130,000 clones. Details on this clone: Its antigen is currently unknown.

The sequence came from a man between 18 and 29 years old in good health and CMV-seronegative. The sample comprised PBMCs. The V call is TRBV5-6, the J call TRBJ2-2, with TRBD1 matching 7 bases. The chain's CDR3 is CASSYGTVNTGELFF. In DNA form, the CDR3 reads TGTGCCAGCAGCTATGGGACAGTGAACACCGGGGAGCTGTTTTTT.